The clone carrying this T cell receptor beta chain appeared a few times. The antigen is undetermined. V lost 4 bases and J lost 0, with 8 bases in between. CDR3 length equals 14 residues. Germline loops: CDR1 SGHRS, CDR2 YFSETQ. This sample stems from a study of cytomegalovirus exposure and HLA in healthy donors. The study ran its PCR with 60 Vbeta and 13 Jbeta primers. TCRdb's copy holds only in-frame clones and misses some; the assay was immunoSEQ multiplex PCR. The data show some 100,000 clones, with about 77% seen just once and under 5.5% held by the top ten. Study-level findings and limits: Sequencing likely produced, as an artifact, a cluster of highly shared sequence variants.

This sequence was found in a woman between 18 and 29 years old in good health and CMV-seropositive. The chain recombines TRBV5-1 with TRBJ1-5; unclear D gene. Sequencing was performed on PBMCs. In DNA form, the CDR3 reads TGCGCCAGCAGCCCGAGTAATAGCAATCAGCCCCAGCATTTT. This gives the protein CASSPSNSNQPQHF.